This T cell receptor (beta chain) came from a study of blood T cell repertoires in COVID-19. Looking at the study overall: Spain, Italy and the United States supplied samples that represented acute and convalescent COVID-19. The analysed material was cDNA or gDNA that came from T cells, B-cell-depleted T cells, or PBMCs.

Original processing notes: Reference gene primer amplification gave nucleated cell count estimates. The table came from immunoSEQ multiplex PCR; TCRdb's copy has only in-frame clones and leaves some out. V and J calls and clone size are given by that table; D and trimming were obtained from the DNA. The table shows about 360,000 clones, with around 87% occurring only once. Per the germline V gene, CDR1 is SGHRS and CDR2 is YFSETQ. This CDR3 is 15 amino acids long. Trimming took 8 bases from V and 1 from J, leaving 17 bases between them. The J gene is TRBJ2-3, the V gene TRBV5-1; tentatively, D is TRBD2 (6 bases). This TCR derives from a human donor in a cohort sampled during active COVID-19. The material sequenced was peripheral blood. DNA of the CDR3: TGCGCCAGATCGACCGGGACTCCGTGCACAGATACGCAGTATTTT. As protein: CARSTGTPCTDTQYF.